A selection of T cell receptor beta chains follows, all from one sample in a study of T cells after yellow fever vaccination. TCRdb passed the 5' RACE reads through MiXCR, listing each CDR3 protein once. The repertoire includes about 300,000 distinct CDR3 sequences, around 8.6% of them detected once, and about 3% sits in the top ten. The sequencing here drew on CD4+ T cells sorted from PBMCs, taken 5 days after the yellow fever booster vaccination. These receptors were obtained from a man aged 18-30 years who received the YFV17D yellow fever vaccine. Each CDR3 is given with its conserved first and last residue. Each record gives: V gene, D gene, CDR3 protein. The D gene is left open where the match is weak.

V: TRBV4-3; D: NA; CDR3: CASSQDSGINTGELFF
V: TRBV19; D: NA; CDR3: CASNSRQLGNYGYTF
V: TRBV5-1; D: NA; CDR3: CASSKQGPNEKLFF
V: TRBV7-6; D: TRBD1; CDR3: CASSSQGASTGELFF
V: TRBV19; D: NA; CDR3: CATNGGATYEQYF
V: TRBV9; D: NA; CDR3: CASSGPEIGIQYF
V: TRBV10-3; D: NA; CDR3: CAISEPRSGPKGYTF
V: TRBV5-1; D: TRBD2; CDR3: CASSPIAGGSDTQYF
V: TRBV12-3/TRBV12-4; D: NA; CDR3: CASSLTNYGYTF
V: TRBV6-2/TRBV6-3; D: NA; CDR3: CASSYPARGGRNTEAFF
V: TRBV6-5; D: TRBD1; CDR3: CASIPQVRGAQGADSPLHF
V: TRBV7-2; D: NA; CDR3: CASSSHTPRRGGEQFF
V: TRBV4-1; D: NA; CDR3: CASRSSNFNQPQHF
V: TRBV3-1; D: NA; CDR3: CASTITAGSPLHF
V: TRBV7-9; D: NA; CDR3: CASSFGVRTATNEKLFF
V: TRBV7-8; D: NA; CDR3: CASSFLGRAEAFF
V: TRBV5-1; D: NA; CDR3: CASSQGRATNEKLFF
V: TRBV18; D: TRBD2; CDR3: CASSPFPTSGGDEQFF
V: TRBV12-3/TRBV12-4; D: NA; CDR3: CASNQGFNQPQHF